A selection of T cell receptor beta chains follows, all from one sample in a study of blood T cell repertoires in COVID-19. Profiling relied on immunoSEQ multiplex PCR, and the TCRdb table lists in-frame clones only, not all of them. The table has under 200,000 clones, 70% to 85% seen once. Sequencing was carried out using peripheral blood. All receptors derive from a young woman with acute or convalescent COVID-19. Each CDR3 is given with its conserved first and last residue. Fields, in order: CDR3 DNA, CDR3 protein, D gene, clone size, J gene, V gene. A D gene is named only where the DNA matches it firmly. Size is omitted from some rows. Given values are once, few, many or a class for expanded clones.

CDR3nt: TGTGCCAGCAGCTTAAGGGAGGCCGCTACGCAGTATTTT
CDR3aa: CASSLREAATQYF
d_gene: -
abundance: -
j_gene: TRBJ2-3
v_gene: TRBV7-3

CDR3nt: TGTGCCAGCTCGGGACAGGGAGAGGGCGCAACTAATGAAAAACTGTTTTTT
CDR3aa: CASSGQGEGATNEKLFF
d_gene: TRBD1
abundance: once
j_gene: TRBJ1-4
v_gene: TRBV5-4

CDR3nt: TGTGCCAGCAGCTTAGCGCGGGGGACGCAAGAGACCCAGTACTTC
CDR3aa: CASSLARGTQETQYF
d_gene: TRBD2
abundance: -
j_gene: TRBJ2-5
v_gene: TRBV7-2

CDR3nt: TGTGCCAGCAGCCAAGGACAGGGAGGCTGGGGGGCCTACGAGCAGTACTTC
CDR3aa: CASSQGQGGWGAYEQYF
d_gene: -
abundance: once
j_gene: TRBJ2-7
v_gene: TRBV3-1/TRBV3-2

CDR3nt: TGTGCCAGCAGCCTCCTAGCGGGAAGTGGCACAGATACGCAGTATTTT
CDR3aa: CASSLLAGSGTDTQYF
d_gene: TRBD2
abundance: -
j_gene: TRBJ2-3
v_gene: TRBV7-9

CDR3nt: TGTGCCAGCAGCGGACAGGGCTACTATGGCTACACCTTC
CDR3aa: CASSGQGYYGYTF
d_gene: TRBD1
abundance: -
j_gene: TRBJ1-2
v_gene: TRBV12-3/TRBV12-4

CDR3nt: TGTGCCAGCAGCTTAGCACCGAGAGTCTCCTACGAGCAGTACTTC
CDR3aa: CASSLAPRVSYEQYF
d_gene: -
abundance: -
j_gene: TRBJ2-7
v_gene: TRBV7-2

CDR3nt: TGCGCCAGCAGCCAAGATTACCGGACCGGGGAGCTGTTTTTT
CDR3aa: CASSQDYRTGELFF
d_gene: -
abundance: -
j_gene: TRBJ2-2
v_gene: TRBV4-3

CDR3nt: TGTGCCAGCAGTTTAGAGTCGCAGGCCCAGCATTTT
CDR3aa: CASSLESQAQHF
d_gene: -
abundance: few
j_gene: TRBJ1-5
v_gene: TRBV28

CDR3nt: TGTGCCAGCAGTTTACGGGGGGCCCTTCCTGAAGCTTTCTTT
CDR3aa: CASSLRGALPEAFF
d_gene: -
abundance: -
j_gene: TRBJ1-1
v_gene: TRBV28

CDR3nt: TGTGCCATTACGGGGGGCCGGGAAGATACGCAGTATTTT
CDR3aa: CAITGGREDTQYF
d_gene: -
abundance: once
j_gene: TRBJ2-3
v_gene: TRBV2

CDR3nt: TGTGCCAGCACCCCTCGTCGGGTAGGATTTAATGAAGCTTTCTTT
CDR3aa: CASTPRRVGFNEAFF
d_gene: -
abundance: few
j_gene: TRBJ1-1
v_gene: TRBV9

CDR3nt: TGTGCCAGCAGCTTAGCCCCCGGACAGGGGAGACATCAGCCCCAGCATTTT
CDR3aa: CASSLAPGQGRHQPQHF
d_gene: TRBD1
abundance: -
j_gene: TRBJ1-5
v_gene: TRBV7-2

CDR3nt: TGTGCCAAAACCTACTTCACGGGAGGCTACACCTTC
CDR3aa: CAKTYFTGGYTF
d_gene: -
abundance: -
j_gene: TRBJ1-2
v_gene: TRBV6-4

CDR3nt: TGCGCCAGCAGCTTACTAGCGGGACCAACCACGGATACGCAGTATTTT
CDR3aa: CASSLLAGPTTDTQYF
d_gene: TRBD2
abundance: -
j_gene: TRBJ2-3
v_gene: TRBV5-1

CDR3nt: TGTGCCAGCAGACTTCCGGGACAGGGGGGGTACGAGCAGTACTTC
CDR3aa: CASRLPGQGGYEQYF
d_gene: TRBD1
abundance: -
j_gene: TRBJ2-7
v_gene: TRBV28

CDR3nt: TGTGCCAGCAGTTATCGGTTCAATCAGCCCCAGCATTTT
CDR3aa: CASSYRFNQPQHF
d_gene: -
abundance: -
j_gene: TRBJ1-5
v_gene: TRBV6-2/TRBV6-3

CDR3nt: TGTGCCAGCAGCTTGGGTGGGGGCAACACTGAAGCTTTCTTT
CDR3aa: CASSLGGGNTEAFF
d_gene: -
abundance: once
j_gene: TRBJ1-1
v_gene: TRBV5-4

CDR3nt: TGTGCCTGGAGTGTGAAGGTAGCGGGGGCCCTCAATGAGCAGTTCTTC
CDR3aa: CAWSVKVAGALNEQFF
d_gene: TRBD2
abundance: once
j_gene: TRBJ2-1
v_gene: TRBV30

CDR3nt: TGTGCCAGCAGTTCAGACAGTCGAGGCTACACCTTC
CDR3aa: CASSSDSRGYTF
d_gene: -
abundance: -
j_gene: TRBJ1-2
v_gene: TRBV12-3/TRBV12-4

CDR3nt: TGTGCCTGGAGTGTAATCCGGTGGAGGAACTATGGCTACACCTTC
CDR3aa: CAWSVIRWRNYGYTF
d_gene: -
abundance: -
j_gene: TRBJ1-2
v_gene: TRBV30

CDR3nt: TGTGCCAGTAAATTAGCGGCGCGAAGGGGCAGCGGGGAGCTGTTTTTT
CDR3aa: CASKLAARRGSGELFF
d_gene: -
abundance: -
j_gene: TRBJ2-2
v_gene: TRBV19

CDR3nt: TGTGCCAGCAGCCCCTGGACAGGGGCGACGGGAGGGTTTCAGCCCCAGCATTTT
CDR3aa: CASSPWTGATGGFQPQHF
d_gene: TRBD1
abundance: -
j_gene: TRBJ1-5
v_gene: TRBV28

CDR3nt: TGTGCCAGCAGCTTGGGGACTAGCGGGGTCCAAGAGACCCAGTACTTC
CDR3aa: CASSLGTSGVQETQYF
d_gene: TRBD2
abundance: -
j_gene: TRBJ2-5
v_gene: TRBV5-4

CDR3nt: TGCGCCAGCAGCTTGGGTGGACTAGCGGGGGCAGAGCAGTTCTTC
CDR3aa: CASSLGGLAGAEQFF
d_gene: TRBD2
abundance: -
j_gene: TRBJ2-1
v_gene: TRBV5-1

CDR3nt: TGTGCCAGCAGGCGGGGGGGGCAGGACACTGAAGCTTTCTTT
CDR3aa: CASRRGGQDTEAFF
d_gene: -
abundance: -
j_gene: TRBJ1-1
v_gene: TRBV28

CDR3nt: TGTGCCAGCAGTTTCCCAGGGAACACTGAAGCTTTCTTT
CDR3aa: CASSFPGNTEAFF
d_gene: -
abundance: -
j_gene: TRBJ1-1
v_gene: TRBV28

CDR3nt: TGTGCCTGGAGTGTAACTTACACAGATACGCAGTATTTT
CDR3aa: CAWSVTYTDTQYF
d_gene: -
abundance: -
j_gene: TRBJ2-3
v_gene: TRBV30

CDR3nt: TGTGCCAGCAGTTTTTATTTTAGGGGGGGCTACGAGCAGTACTTC
CDR3aa: CASSFYFRGGYEQYF
d_gene: -
abundance: once
j_gene: TRBJ2-7
v_gene: TRBV28

CDR3nt: TGTGCCAGCAGTTCGTATGGCGGGGGAGGCCCGGAGTTCTTC
CDR3aa: CASSSYGGGGPEFF
d_gene: TRBD2
abundance: -
j_gene: TRBJ2-1
v_gene: TRBV3-1/TRBV3-2

CDR3nt: TGTGCCAGTAGTATATACGAGGGCACTGAAGCTTTCTTT
CDR3aa: CASSIYEGTEAFF
d_gene: -
abundance: -
j_gene: TRBJ1-1
v_gene: TRBV19

CDR3nt: TGTGCCAGTAGTAACACTCTAGGGACAGGGACAGACACTGAAGCTTTCTTT
CDR3aa: CASSNTLGTGTDTEAFF
d_gene: TRBD1
abundance: -
j_gene: TRBJ1-1
v_gene: TRBV19

CDR3nt: TGTGCCAGCAGTTTTTCTTTGCGGGAGGGAAACACCGGGGAGCTGTTTTTT
CDR3aa: CASSFSLREGNTGELFF
d_gene: TRBD2
abundance: -
j_gene: TRBJ2-2
v_gene: TRBV28

CDR3nt: TGTGCCAGCAGCCTACAGCCCGGACTCTCTGAGCAGTTCTTC
CDR3aa: CASSLQPGLSEQFF
d_gene: -
abundance: -
j_gene: TRBJ2-1
v_gene: TRBV7-3

CDR3nt: TGTGCCAGCAGTCGGGGGACCCAAGAGACCCAGTACTTC
CDR3aa: CASSRGTQETQYF
d_gene: -
abundance: -
j_gene: TRBJ2-5
v_gene: TRBV27

CDR3nt: TGTGCCAGCAGCCAAGGAGCCAACACTAGGCGGAATTATAATTCACCCCTCCACTTT
CDR3aa: CASSQGANTRRNYNSPLHF
d_gene: -
abundance: -
j_gene: TRBJ1-6
v_gene: TRBV3-1/TRBV3-2

CDR3nt: TGTGCCAGTAGTGAGGGGCAGGGGAAGGGCTATGGCTACACCTTC
CDR3aa: CASSEGQGKGYGYTF
d_gene: -
abundance: -
j_gene: TRBJ1-2
v_gene: TRBV19

CDR3nt: TGTGCCAGCAGCGTAGGACCCGGGACAGCTAATGAAAAACTGTTTTTT
CDR3aa: CASSVGPGTANEKLFF
d_gene: TRBD1
abundance: -
j_gene: TRBJ1-4
v_gene: TRBV9

CDR3nt: TGTGCCAGTCCGAACCCCGGGGGGAGGGCTTTCTTT
CDR3aa: CASPNPGGRAFF
d_gene: -
abundance: -
j_gene: TRBJ1-1
v_gene: TRBV28

CDR3nt: TGCGCCAGCAGCACTGCACTAGTTACCGGGGAGCTGTTTTTT
CDR3aa: CASSTALVTGELFF
d_gene: -
abundance: -
j_gene: TRBJ2-2
v_gene: TRBV5-1

CDR3nt: TGCGCCAGCAGCCAAGAAGGTAGGGGTCGAGGCTACGAGCAGTACTTC
CDR3aa: CASSQEGRGRGYEQYF
d_gene: -
abundance: -
j_gene: TRBJ2-7
v_gene: TRBV4-1

CDR3nt: TGTGCCACTGGGACTACCTCCTGGAGGAATGAGCAGTTCTTC
CDR3aa: CATGTTSWRNEQFF
d_gene: TRBD2
abundance: -
j_gene: TRBJ2-1
v_gene: TRBV6-5